The next 15 T cell receptor beta chains were all read from a single sample in a study of blood T cells in healthy people across ages. Then a second PCR, running about 7 to 11 cycles, was carried out with a sample-barcoded 5' primer and a J-beta primer mix. TCRdb called the 5' RACE reads again in MiXCR, with one record for every CDR3 protein. The profile shows hundreds of thousands of distinct CDR3 sequences, 45% to 50% of them singletons. Sequencing was carried out using blood. The receptors stem from a woman aged 60-75 years in good health.

This clonotype appeared a few times. This chain's CDR3 is CASKGAQETQYF. As DNA, the CDR3 is TGTGCCAGCAAGGGAGCACAAGAGACCCAGTACTTC. The chain recombines TRBV2 with TRBJ2-4; TRBD2 is a possible D gene (5 bases). The J call may be wrong; the DNA end is better matched by TRBJ2-5. The CDR3 is 12 amino acids. In germline, CDR1 is SNHLY, CDR2 FYNNEI.

This chain uses TRBV2 with TRBJ2-7; 8 bases fit TRBD1. The germline CDR1 and CDR2 sequences are SNHLY and FYNNEI. The CDR3 spans 15 residues. V was pared by 6 bases and J by 7 bases, with 14 bases of the junction left unmatched. The CDR3 coding sequence is TGTGCCAGCAGCGCGGTAGGACAGGGTTACAATGAGCAGTACTTC. It is translated as CASSAVGQGYNEQYF.

J is TRBJ2-7 and V is TRBV18, with D maybe TRBD2 (5 bases). The DNA end favors TRBJ2-5, so the J call may be wrong. The CDR3 loop spans 15 amino acids. CDR1 and CDR2 (germline): KGHSH, LQKENI. This CDR3 is CASSPSLNGEETQYF. In DNA form, the CDR3 reads TGTGCCAGCTCACCATCTTTAAACGGGGAAGAGACCCAGTACTTC.

This clonotype turned up a few times. The CDR3 protein is CATSKDRGTNEKLFF. CDR3 coding DNA: TGTGCCACCAGCAAAGACCGGGGAACTAATGAAAAACTGTTTTTT. This sequence joins TRBV15 and TRBJ1-4; D ambiguous. Trimming removed 4 bases at V and 1 base at J, with 10 bases between. The CDR3 contains 15 residues. Looked up from germline, CDR1 is LNHNV and CDR2 is YYDKDF (reference sequence).

This clonotype was seen ten or more times. The V gene is TRBV7-2, the J gene TRBJ2-7; D perhaps matches TRBD2 (6 bases). Germline V lookup: CDR1 SGHTA, CDR2 FQGNSA. The CDR3 is made up of 14 amino acids. Trimming removed 5 bases from V and 1 base from J, with 12 bases in between. The CDR3 loop is CASSPGGGSYEQYF. DNA for the CDR3: TGTGCCAGCAGCCCGGGTGGGGGGTCCTACGAGCAGTACTTC. Together with reference TRBV7-2 and TRBJ2-7, the CDR3 gives the full variable domain: GAGVSQSPSNKVTEKGKDVELRCDPISGHTALYWYRQSLGQGLEFLIYFQGNSAPDKSGLPSDRFSAERTGGSVSTLTIQRTQQEDSAVYLCASSPGGGSYEQYFGPGTRLTVT.

This clonotype was detected a few times. Written as DNA, the CDR3 is TGCGCCAGCAGCATAGGGACAGGCGCACAAGAGACCCAGTACTTC. Amino acids: CASSIGTGAQETQYF. The chain links TRBV5-1 to TRBJ2-5, with 8 positions matching TRBD1. Germline V gene sequence: CDR1 SGHRS, CDR2 YFSETQ. The junction had 7 bases not matched to a gene; V was cut back by 4 bases and J by 2 bases. The CDR3 is made up of 15 amino acids.

In this sample, this clonotype turned up a few times. The chain carries TRBV12-3 or TRBV12-4 and TRBJ2-7; a weak D match, TRBD2 (6 bases). With 6 bases removed from V and 4 bases from J, the gap between germline ends came to 10 bases. There are 12 residues in the CDR3. The CDR3 DNA reads TGTGCCAGCAGACTGGGGGGTTACGAGCAGTACTTC. Translating gives CASRLGGYEQYF.

To note about this clonotype: An end of the junction does not agree with germline; a read error may underlie this. This chain joins TRBV28 and TRBJ1-5, with D uncertain. CDR3 length: 14 residues. From germline, CDR1 is MDHEN and CDR2 SYDVKM. The CDR3 nucleotides are TGTGCCAGCAGCGTCCTCGAGGGCCATCAGCCCCGGCATTTT. Translating gives CASSVLEGHQPRHF.

The V gene is TRBV20-1, the J gene TRBJ2-1; D not certain. V was trimmed by 0 bases and J by 13 bases, leaving 13 bases between them. Germline values: CDR1 DFQATT, CDR2 SNEGSKA (reference sequence). CDR3 length equals 12 residues. Here the CDR3 reads CSARDRGSSQFF. Here the CDR3 DNA reads TGCAGTGCTAGAGATCGTGGCTCAAGCCAGTTCTTC.

This clonotype was found many times. V is TRBV29-1 and J is TRBJ2-1; tentative D call: TRBD2 (6 bases). The CDR3 totals 13 residues. V was pared by 3 bases and J by 10 bases, with 16 bases between. Germline CDR1 is SQVTM and CDR2 is ANQGSEA. The CDR3 bases are TGCAGCGTTGAGGGGGGTGGGATTGGGGAGCAGTTCTTC. Its protein product is CSVEGGGIGEQFF.

V usage is TRBV7-3 and J usage is TRBJ2-7, with 9 bases matching TRBD1. Germline V gene data show CDR1 as SGHTA and CDR2 as FQGTGA. The CDR3 sequence is 17 residues long. The V and J ends lost 5 bases and 5 bases, in that order; junction bases with no gene match: 16. The DNA of the CDR3 is TGTGCCAGCAGCAAACAAAAGGGAGACAGGGGGGCCCACGAGCAGTACTTC. This translates into CASSKQKGDRGAHEQYF.

The count of this clonotype is one. The rearrangement links TRBV20-1 to TRBJ2-1; TRBD2 agrees at 14 bases. Germline CDR1 and CDR2: DFQATT and SNEGSKA (reference sequence). With V trimmed by 2 bases and J by 4 bases, 10 bases remained unmatched. The CDR3 runs to 18 residues. CDR3 coding DNA: TGCAGTGCTAGACGTAGGACTAGCGGGAGGTTAGGGTACAATGAGCAGTTCTTC. This sequence encodes CSARRRTSGRLGYNEQFF.

CDR3 sequence reads: CASRDSLSNEQFF. The CDR3 DNA follows: TGTGCCAGTCGGGACAGCCTGAGCAATGAGCAGTTCTTC. The chain carries TRBV25-1 and TRBJ2-1; 7 nucleotides match TRBD1. This CDR3 contains 13 residues. CDR1 is MGHDK, CDR2 SYGVNS, per germline. With 9 bases clipped from V and 6 bases from J, the junction kept 8 bases outside the gene matches. Full variable domain (remainder filled in from reference TRBV25-1 and TRBJ2-1): EADIYQTPRYLVIGTGKKITLECSQTMGHDKMYWYQQDPGMELHLIHYSYGVNSTEKGDLSSESTVSRIRTEHFPLTLESARPSHTSQYLCASRDSLSNEQFFGPGTRLTVL.

The chain recombines TRBV5-1 with TRBJ1-1; D ambiguous. CDR1 SGHRS and CDR2 YFSETQ come from the germline V gene. Trimming shortened V by 6 bases and J by 0 bases, and 9 bases separated the two germline ends. The CDR3 extends over 13 amino acids. The CDR3 reads CASTKGMNTEAFF. CDR3 sequence (DNA): TGCGCCAGCACGAAGGGCATGAACACTGAAGCTTTCTTT.

This clonotype was counted ten times or more. The rearrangement uses TRBV20-1 and TRBJ1-2; D might be TRBD1 (5 bases). The CDR3 extends over 13 amino acids. Germline V gene sequence: CDR1 DFQATT, CDR2 SNEGSKA (reference sequence). Trimming stripped 3 bases from V and 9 bases from J, with 17 bases between. As DNA, the CDR3 is TGCAGTGCTAGCCCCGGGGGGTCTACGAGCTACACCTTC. Residues: CSASPGGSTSYTF.